These 24 T cell receptor beta chains were sequenced from one sample in a study of blood T cell repertoires in COVID-19. Libraries were prepared by immunoSEQ multiplex PCR; TCRdb keeps only in-frame clonotypes and omits some of them. This sample has tens of thousands of clones, with roughly 80% found just once. Source material: peripheral blood. Receptors originate from a human donor in a cohort sampled during active COVID-19.

The rearrangement joins TRBV7-2 to TRBJ2-2; 11 bases align to TRBD1. The length of the CDR3 is 15 residues. Germline V CDR1 and CDR2: SGHTA, FQGNSA. J gave up 7 bases and V 6 bases, and 7 bases lay outside the gene matches. The chain's CDR3 is CASRTGQGASGELFF. The CDR3 coding sequence is TGTGCCAGCAGAACCGGACAGGGGGCGAGCGGGGAGCTGTTTTTT.

This clone was found a few times. The chain carries TRBV3-1 (or the pseudogene TRBV3-2) and TRBJ2-1; D not resolved. This CDR3 has 16 residues. From germline, CDR1 is LGHDT and CDR2 YNNKEL (reference sequence). Trimming removed 3 bases from V and 0 bases from J, with 12 bases in between. The chain's CDR3 is CASSQGARSSYNEQFF. The CDR3 DNA reads TGTGCCAGCAGCCAGGGCGCGCGCAGCTCCTACAATGAGCAGTTCTTC.

The chain has TRBV28 and TRBJ1-6; 7 nucleotides line up with TRBD1. Germline lookup yields CDR1 MDHEN and CDR2 SYDVKM. V dropped 6 bases and J dropped 8; count of bases not matched to a gene: 7. CDR3 length equals 14 residues. CDR3 region: CASSLTGFYSPLHF. Written as DNA, the CDR3 is TGTGCCAGCAGCCTGACAGGGTTTTATTCACCCCTCCACTTT.

The genes are TRBV7-8 and TRBJ2-5; D may be TRBD2 (6 bases). V gave up 5 bases and J gave up 4 bases, with 17 bases separating them. Germline lookup yields CDR1 SGHVS and CDR2 FQNEAQ. The CDR3 is 15 amino acids. The CDR3 bases are TGTGCCAGCAGCCCCCGGGACTTGGGGTTAGAGACCCAGTACTTC. This gives the protein CASSPRDLGLETQYF.

The genes are TRBV4-1 and TRBJ1-2, with TRBD1 as a possible D gene (6 bases). V was cut by 0 bases and J by 7 bases, with 18 bases left in between. Germline CDR1 is MGHRA and CDR2 is YSYEKL. This CDR3 is 16 amino acids long. In nucleotides, the CDR3 is TGCGCCAGCAGCCAAGATCTAGCAGGGGAGTTTGGTGGCTACACCTTC. It is translated as CASSQDLAGEFGGYTF.

J is TRBJ2-7 and V is TRBV11-3, with 9 bases that match TRBD2. With V trimmed by 5 bases and J by 4 bases, 6 bases remained unmatched. CDR1 SGHNT and CDR2 YENEEA come from the germline V gene. The CDR3 consists of 14 residues. The CDR3 DNA sequence: TGTGCCAGCAGCCGTAGCGGGAGTGAGTACGAGCAGTACTTC. Its protein product is CASSRSGSEYEQYF.

The count of this clone is one. The chain recombines TRBV5-1 with TRBJ2-3; 9 nucleotides line up with TRBD2. Unmatched junction bases numbered 12, after V lost 0 bases and J lost 1 base. The germline CDR1 and CDR2 sequences are SGHRS and YFSETQ. CDR3 size: 19 residues. CDR3 region: CASSLVVAGVPGRTDTQYF. The CDR3 DNA is TGCGCCAGCAGCTTGGTGGTAGCGGGAGTGCCCGGGCGCACAGATACGCAGTATTTT.

The V and J genes are TRBV14 and TRBJ1-6; TRBD1 matches 8 bases. The V segment lost 1 base and the J segment 6 bases; nucleotides outside the gene matches: 2. This CDR3 has 15 amino acids. Per germline, CDR1 SGHDN and CDR2 FVKESK. CDR3 region: CASSQATGVNSPLHF. CDR3 DNA: TGTGCCAGCAGCCAAGCGACAGGGGTTAATTCACCCCTCCACTTT.

V and J are TRBV4-1 and TRBJ2-1; 10 positions agree with TRBD2. This CDR3 comprises 16 residues. Germline CDR1 is MGHRA and CDR2 is YSYEKL. Trimming cost V 0 bases and J 7 bases; bases outside gene matches: 6. In DNA, the CDR3 is TGCGCCAGCAGCCAAGAAGAGCTAGCGGGAGTTAATGAGCAGTTCTTC. Amino acids: CASSQEELAGVNEQFF.

The chain employs TRBV19 and TRBJ2-1, with 10 nucleotides matching TRBD2. Germline CDR1 and CDR2: LNHDA and SQIVND (reference sequence). Trimming removed 10 bases from V and 7 bases from J; junction bases left unmatched: 7. The CDR3 runs to 13 residues. CDR3 residues: CATQSGGGNEQFF. CDR3 DNA: TGTGCCACCCAGAGCGGGGGGGGTAATGAGCAGTTCTTC.

This clone was observed a handful of times. The chain recombines TRBV6-2 or TRBV6-3 with TRBJ1-1; D is uncertain. The CDR3 totals 14 residues. V shed 4 bases and J shed 5 bases, with 14 bases lying between them. In germline, CDR1 is MNHEY, CDR2 SVGEGT. The CDR3 is CASSSSGIRTEAFF. The CDR3 nucleotides read TGTGCCAGCAGTTCGTCGGGGATAAGGACTGAAGCTTTCTTT.

The chain carries TRBV19 and TRBJ2-6; the D is unclear. CDR1 is LNHDA and CDR2 is SQIVND in the germline V gene (reference sequence). The CDR3 consists of 16 residues. V gave up 5 bases and J gave up 2 bases, with 13 bases separating them. CDR3: CASSFEANPGANVLTF. The CDR3 DNA follows: TGTGCCAGTAGTTTCGAGGCAAATCCTGGGGCCAACGTCCTGACTTTC. The entire variable domain, with the rest obtained from reference TRBV19 and TRBJ2-6, is as follows: DGGITQSPKYLFRKEGQNVTLSCEQNLNHDAMYWYRQDPGQGLRLIYYSQIVNDFQKGDIAEGYSVSREKKESFPLTVTSAQKNPTAFYLCASSFEANPGANVLTFGAGSRLTVL.

The chain recombines TRBV2 with TRBJ2-2, with D possibly matching TRBD2 (5 bases). The CDR3 sequence is 17 residues long. Trimming took 2 bases from V and 0 from J, leaving 13 bases between them. Germline assignment: CDR1 SNHLY and CDR2 FYNNEI. The CDR3 DNA sequence: TGTGCCAGCAGTGAAAGTTTGGACTCAACGAACACCGGGGAGCTGTTTTTT. Amino acids: CASSESLDSTNTGELFF.

The chain joins TRBV18 to TRBJ2-7, with 9 bases fitting TRBD1. From germline, CDR1 is KGHSH and CDR2 LQKENI. V lost 4 bases and J lost 2; bases outside the gene matches: 9. This CDR3 has 16 amino acids. The CDR3 spells CASSQGTGTLTYEQYF. Written as DNA, the CDR3 is TGTGCCAGCTCACAGGGGACAGGGACGTTGACCTACGAGCAGTACTTC.

The chain couples TRBV25-1 to TRBJ2-2, with D possibly TRBD2 on 6 matching bases. The V and J ends lost 2 bases and 4 bases respectively, with 14 bases between them. Germline V lookup: CDR1 MGHDK, CDR2 SYGVNS. The CDR3 extends over 16 amino acids. The CDR3 sequence is CASSEGGGLSTGELFF. The CDR3 DNA reads as TGTGCCAGCAGTGAAGGGGGAGGCCTTAGCACCGGGGAGCTGTTTTTT.

The V gene is TRBV5-1, the J gene TRBJ1-6; 10 nucleotides agree with TRBD1. Germline CDR1 and CDR2: SGHRS and YFSETQ. After removal of 0 bases from V and 6 bases from J, the junction contained 9 bases not matched to a gene. CDR3 size: 18 residues. The CDR3: CASSLEGETGGINSPLHF. In nucleotides, the CDR3 is TGCGCCAGCAGCTTGGAGGGGGAGACAGGGGGCATTAATTCACCCCTCCACTTT.

In DNA form, the CDR3 reads TGTGCCAGCCAAGGGGTGGTTGGAGAGCAGTACTTC. Amino acid sequence: CASQGVVGEQYF. The chain employs TRBV2 and TRBJ2-7, with a possible D match to TRBD1 (5 bases). Trimming took 8 bases from V and 7 from J, leaving 15 bases between them. Germline assignment: CDR1 SNHLY and CDR2 FYNNEI. This CDR3 has 12 amino acids.

This clone has only one observation. This chain joins TRBV9 and TRBJ2-5; TRBD2 matches 14 bases. The trim removed 4 bases at V and 6 bases at J, leaving 8 bases unmatched. CDR3 length: 16 residues. Germline V lookup: CDR1 SGDLS, CDR2 YYNGEE. The CDR3 coding sequence is TGTGCCAGCAGCACGGGACTAGCGGGAGCTGAGAAGACCCAGTACTTC. Translating it yields CASSTGLAGAEKTQYF.

On this clone itself: Other DNA variants within this sample encode the same CDR3. The chain joins TRBV30 to TRBJ1-2; 7 bases are a match to TRBD1. The V and J ends lost 4 bases and 1 base, in that order; junction bases with no gene match: 0. The germline CDR1 and CDR2 sequences are GTSNPN and SVGIG (reference sequence). The CDR3 is made up of 12 amino acids. CDR3: CAWTGGNYGYTF. CDR3 DNA: TGTGCCTGGACAGGGGGTAACTATGGCTACACCTTC.

V usage is TRBV7-9 and J usage is TRBJ2-5; D may be TRBD2 (5 bases). V lost 1 base and J lost 6, with 15 bases in between. The germline V gene has CDR1 SEHNR and CDR2 FQNEAQ (reference sequence). The CDR3 is made up of 15 amino acids. The CDR3 bases are TGTGCCAGCAGCTTAGGCCCTGCGGGCCTACAGACCCAGTACTTC. This gives the protein CASSLGPAGLQTQYF. Drawing the rest from reference TRBV7-9 and TRBJ2-5, the complete variable domain is DTGVSQNPRHKITKRGQNVTFRCDPISEHNRLYWYRQTLGQGPEFLTYFQNEAQLEKSRLLSDRFSAERPKGSFSTLEIQRTEQGDSAMYLCASSLGPAGLQTQYFGPGTRLLVL.

V and J are TRBV7-9 and TRBJ1-2; D is unclear. The V gene's germline CDR1 is SEHNR and CDR2 FQNEAQ (reference sequence). V was clipped by 1 base and J by 0 bases, with 9 bases between them. The CDR3 is made up of 15 amino acids. In nucleotides, the CDR3 is TGTGCCAGCAGCTTAGGGTCGGTTGCTAACTATGGCTACACCTTC. Its translation is CASSLGSVANYGYTF.

The CDR3, as DNA: TGCGCCAGCAGTGAGTCTACTAGCGGGAGGGATGAGCAGTTCTTC. The encoded protein is CASSESTSGRDEQFF. V and J are TRBV10-1 and TRBJ2-1; 13 nucleotides line up with TRBD2. The CDR3 consists of 15 residues. Trimming removed 0 bases from V and 8 bases from J; junction bases left unmatched: 1. Germline V gene data show CDR1 as WNHNN and CDR2 as SYGVQD (reference sequence).

The V gene is TRBV19, the J gene TRBJ2-3; D unclear. Germline-derived CDR1 and CDR2 are LNHDA and SQIVND (reference sequence). The CDR3 is 14 residues long. Deletions cut 3 bases from V and 2 bases from J, with 9 bases between. For the CDR3, the DNA is TGTGCCAGTAGTATTCGTGAACACACAGATACGCAGTATTTT. Amino acid sequence: CASSIREHTDTQYF.

The chain recombines TRBV5-1 with TRBJ2-7, with 11 bases lining up with TRBD2. V lost 7 bases to trimming and J lost 4 bases; unmatched junction nucleotides: 7. CDR1 is SGHRS and CDR2 is YFSETQ in the germline V gene. This CDR3 region has 14 residues. CDR3 DNA sequence: TGCGCCAGCTATCCCACTAGCGGGAGTTACGAGCAGTACTTC. Its protein is CASYPTSGSYEQYF.